The T cell receptor beta chain under discussion was sequenced for a study of Ad26.COV2.S vaccination and SARS-CoV-2 variants. The CDR3 extends over 15 amino acids. The V end was cut by 3 bases, the J end by 5 bases, with 16 bases between. Germline V lookup: CDR1 MDHEN, CDR2 SYDVKM. Libraries were prepared by immunoSEQ multiplex PCR; TCRdb keeps only in-frame clonotypes and omits some of them. The sample carries 350,000 to 500,000 clones, roughly 89% recorded once. Treatment noted: some 19 received Ad26.COV2.S at low or high dose, single or two shots; 5 received placebo; per-sample allocation not given. Samples analyzed were those drawn on day 63 after the first vaccine or placebo injection.

The chain carries TRBV28 and TRBJ2-5; D might be TRBD1 or TRBD2, each matching 5 bases. This clonotype originated in a person aged 18-60 years who received the Ad26.COV2.S COVID-19 vaccine or a placebo. The sample was peripheral blood, taken in a trial of Ad26.COV2.S vaccine versus placebo. The CDR3 is CASSFGGSFMETQYF. The DNA for the CDR3 is TGTGCCAGCAGTTTTGGGGGTAGTTTTATGGAGACCCAGTACTTC.